A single sample is the source of the 17 T cell receptor beta chains below, sequenced in a study of cytomegalovirus exposure and HLA in healthy donors. The data were produced by immunoSEQ multiplex PCR, yet TCRdb's version contains in-frame clones alone and is incomplete. The sample lists over 150,000 clones, about 86% occurring once. The sequenced sample consisted of PBMCs. The receptors come from a man aged 18 to 30 in good health and CMV-seropositive.

The chain joins TRBV6-1 to TRBJ1-2; D perhaps matches TRBD1 (5 bases). V dropped 7 bases and J dropped 4 bases, with 16 bases sitting between them. The germline V gene has CDR1 MNHNS and CDR2 SASEGT. The CDR3 covers 14 residues. This CDR3 reads CASTQNGASYGYTF. CDR3 nucleotide sequence: TGTGCCAGCACTCAAAATGGGGCCAGCTATGGCTACACCTTC.

The rearrangement uses TRBV7-8 and TRBJ2-5; unclear D gene. This CDR3 region has 13 residues. Trimming took 5 bases from V and 0 from J, leaving 7 bases between them. Per the germline V gene, CDR1 is SGHVS and CDR2 is FQNEAQ. Written as DNA, the CDR3 is TGTGCCAGCAGCGCAGCGTACCAAGAGACCCAGTACTTC. The encoded protein is CASSAAYQETQYF. Looking up the rest from reference TRBV7-8 and TRBJ2-5 gives the full variable domain: GAGVSQSPRYKVAKRGQDVALRCDPISGHVSLFWYQQALGQGPEFLTYFQNEAQLDKSGLPSDRFFAERPEGSVSTLKIQRTQQEDSAVYLCASSAAYQETQYFGPGTRLLVL.

The chain has TRBV4-2 and TRBJ2-7, with a possible D match to TRBD1 (5 bases). Germline CDR1 and CDR2: LGHNA and YNFKEQ. Trimming stripped 1 base from V and 6 bases from J, with 10 bases between. This CDR3 contains 13 residues. The chain's CDR3 is CASSQVGATEQYF. In DNA form, the CDR3 reads TGTGCCAGCAGCCAAGTTGGGGCTACCGAGCAGTACTTC.

This chain joins TRBV4-3 and TRBJ2-5; the match to TRBD2 covers 8 bases. The CDR3 runs to 15 residues. With 3 bases clipped from V and 5 bases from J, the junction kept 8 bases outside the gene matches. In germline, CDR1 is LGHNA, CDR2 YSLEER. DNA for the CDR3: TGCGCCAGCAGCCATAATCGGGGGGGCGGGGAGACCCAGTACTTC. It translates to CASSHNRGGGETQYF.

The rearrangement links TRBV5-1 to TRBJ1-2, with TRBD1 identical over 8 bases. V trimming: 0 bases; J trimming: 6 bases; junction bases outside the gene matches: 7. Germline lookup yields CDR1 SGHRS and CDR2 YFSETQ. The CDR3 totals 15 residues. In DNA form, the CDR3 reads TGCGCCAGCAGCTTGGTAGGACAGGGATCCCATGGCTACACCTTC. This encodes CASSLVGQGSHGYTF. The whole variable domain, remainder taken from reference TRBV5-1 and TRBJ1-2, is KAGVTQTPRYLIKTRGQQVTLSCSPISGHRSVSWYQQTPGQGLQFLFEYFSETQRNKGNFPGRFSGRQFSNSRSEMNVSTLELGDSALYLCASSLVGQGSHGYTFGSGTRLTVV.

The chain recombines TRBV11-1 with TRBJ2-7; D might be TRBD1 (6 bases). Germline values: CDR1 SGHAT, CDR2 FQDESV (reference sequence). The CDR3 length is 14 residues. Trimming removed 5 bases from V and 5 bases from J, with 16 bases in between. This CDR3 is CASSPTNRAHEQYF. In DNA, the CDR3 is TGTGCCAGCAGCCCTACGAACAGGGCCCACGAGCAGTACTTC.

The V call is TRBV2, the J call TRBJ2-7; TRBD1 aligns across 9 bases. The CDR3 is made up of 15 amino acids. CDR1 is SNHLY, CDR2 FYNNEI, per germline. The ends lost 4 bases at V and 5 bases at J; junction bases unmatched: 9. DNA for the CDR3: TGTGCCAGCAGTGTAGGGACAGGGTCCGCCAACGAGCAGTACTTC. This sequence encodes CASSVGTGSANEQYF.

This clone was observed a handful of times. The chain is built from TRBV19 and TRBJ1-2, with D possibly matching TRBD1 (6 bases). The CDR3 is 12 amino acids. Trimming stripped 6 bases from V and 4 bases from J, with 9 bases between. Per germline, CDR1 LNHDA and CDR2 SQIVND (reference sequence). CDR3 region: CASRTGSYGYTF. CDR3 coding DNA: TGTGCCAGTAGAACAGGGAGCTATGGCTACACCTTC.

The chain is built from TRBV5-1 and TRBJ1-2; TRBD1 matches 9 bases. Germline V gene lookup returns CDR1 SGHRS and CDR2 YFSETQ. The ends lost 4 bases at V and 3 bases at J; junction bases unmatched: 7. This CDR3 is 15 amino acids long. The CDR3 reads CASSRTGVEDYGYTF. CDR3 sequence (DNA): TGCGCCAGCAGCCGGACAGGGGTCGAGGACTATGGCTACACCTTC.

The CDR3 is CATSRAFPRDSHSYNSPLHF. The CDR3 DNA reads as TGTGCCACCAGCAGAGCCTTCCCACGGGACTCCCACTCCTATAATTCACCCCTCCACTTT. V is TRBV15 and J is TRBJ1-6; tentative D call: TRBD1 (5 bases). Germline CDR1 reads LNHNV; CDR2 reads YYDKDF (reference sequence). V gave up 1 base and J gave up 0 bases, with 19 bases separating them. The CDR3 totals 20 residues.

This chain links TRBV6-6 with TRBJ2-5; 8 positions agree with TRBD1. CDR1 and CDR2 (germline): MNHNY, SVGAGI (reference sequence). The J segment lost 4 bases and the V segment lost 6 bases, leaving 10 bases of the junction unmatched. The CDR3 covers 15 residues. The CDR3 DNA follows: TGTGCCAGCAGCTCTCAGGGGGCGCCAGGAGAGACCCAGTACTTC. This gives the protein CASSSQGAPGETQYF.

The gene calls are TRBV18 and TRBJ2-3, with D possibly being TRBD2 (6 bases). CDR1 and CDR2 (germline): KGHSH, LQKENI. The CDR3 has 13 amino acids. Trimming took off 3 bases at V and 9 bases at J, with 13 bases between the two ends. The CDR3 nucleotides are TGTGCCAGCTCACCCCCGGCGGGGCCAACGCAGTATTTT. Amino acid sequence: CASSPPAGPTQYF.

This clone was counted between two and nine times. This chain links TRBV28 with TRBJ1-1; D gene uncertain. With 5 bases removed from V and 7 bases from J, the gap between germline ends came to 8 bases. CDR1 is MDHEN, CDR2 SYDVKM, per germline. The CDR3 runs to 11 residues. CDR3 in DNA: TGTGCCAGCAGTCCAGGTAATGAAGCTTTCTTT. Translating it yields CASSPGNEAFF.

This chain uses TRBV6-4 with TRBJ2-3; 8 bases agree with TRBD1. The CDR3 consists of 16 residues. CDR1 and CDR2 (germline): MRHNA, SNTAGT. Trimming cost V 0 bases and J 3 bases; bases outside gene matches: 5. The CDR3 reads CASSDSSGGSTDTQYF. The CDR3 DNA sequence: TGTGCCAGCAGTGACTCCTCAGGGGGCTCTACAGATACGCAGTATTTT.

The rearrangement uses TRBV5-1 and TRBJ2-2; no definite D call. There are 12 residues in the CDR3. Germline V gives CDR1 SGHRS, CDR2 YFSETQ. V lost 7 bases and J 1 base, leaving 5 bases between the germline ends. CDR3 sequence: CASQQNTGELFF. CDR3 nucleotides: TGCGCCAGCCAACAGAACACCGGGGAGCTGTTTTTT.

In its sample, this clone ranks as large. This chain uses TRBV5-5 with TRBJ2-7, with 7 bases that match TRBD1. J lost 0 bases, V lost 4 bases, and 4 bases had no gene match. CDR1 and CDR2 (germline): SGHKS, YYEKEE (reference sequence). This CDR3 is 14 amino acids long. The CDR3, as DNA: TGTGCCAGCAGCCGGACAGGCGACTCCTACGAGCAGTACTTC. Protein sequence: CASSRTGDSYEQYF.

The J gene is TRBJ2-7, the V gene TRBV5-1, with D tentatively TRBD2 (6 bases). The length of the CDR3 is 14 residues. V dropped 4 bases and J dropped 6 bases, with 17 bases sitting between them. Germline V gives CDR1 SGHRS, CDR2 YFSETQ. The CDR3 sequence is CASSVTPGVSEQYF. The CDR3 DNA follows: TGCGCCAGCAGCGTCACTCCGGGGGTAAGCGAGCAGTACTTC.